These T cell receptor beta chains were read from a single sample in a study of tumor-infiltrating lymphocytes in primary liver carcinoma. MiXCR, applied by TCRdb to the multiplex PCR reads, yields one record per CDR3 protein. The table lists more than 55,000 distinct CDR3 sequences, 60% to 85% of them singletons. The sample was liver tumor tissue from sampling region 2. All receptors derive from a man aged 40-55 years with primary liver carcinoma and hepatitis B virus infection. Each CDR3 is given with its conserved first and last residue. D genes are given only for firm matches. A row's size may be missing; if present it is once, few, many or a size class.

J gene | clone size | V gene | CDR3 length | D gene | CDR3 DNA | CDR3 protein
TRBJ2-6 | - | TRBV14 | 15 | - | TGTGCCAGTAGCCAAGGCGCAGCTGAGGCCAACGTCCTGACTTTC | CASSQGAAEANVLTF
TRBJ1-1 | few | TRBV29-1 | 14 | - | TGCAGCGTCCAGTCCGGGGTGATGAACACCGAAGCTTTCTTT | CSVQSGVMNTEAFF
TRBJ2-1 | once | TRBV11-3 | 15 | - | TGTGCCAGCAGCGCCGGAACTAGAGAGATTAATAAGCAGTTTTTC | CASSAGTREINKQFF
TRBJ2-5 | - | TRBV28 | 12 | - | TGTGCCAGCAGTCAGGGTTGGCAGACCCAGTACTTC | CASSQGWQTQYF
TRBJ1-1 | - | TRBV11-2 | 13 | - | TGTGCCAGCAGCTTAGTAGGTAACACTGGAACTTTCTTT | CASSLVGNTGTFF
TRBJ2-3 | few | TRBV12-3/TRBV12-4 | 15 | TRBD1 | TGTGTCAGCAGAATAGGGGGCTCAGGCGCAGGTACGCAGTATTTT | CVSRIGGSGAGTQYF
TRBJ2-1 | few | TRBV5-4 | 15 | - | TGTGCCAGCAGCGCGGATAGTGGGGTCTACAATGAGCAGTTCTTC | CASSADSGVYNEQFF
TRBJ2-5 | once | TRBV20-1 | 12 | - | TGCAGTGCTGGCGAGTGGGGGGAGACCCAGTGCTTC | CSAGEWGETQCF
TRBJ1-1 | - | TRBV4-1 | 15 | - | TGCGCCAGCAGACACGTCGGGACGGTGAACACTGATGCTTTCTTT | CASRHVGTVNTDAFF
TRBJ2-1 | - | TRBV6-5 | 15 | TRBD2 | TGTGCCAGCAGTTGGACTAGCGCGTCCTACAATGAGCAGTTCTTC | CASSWTSASYNEQFF
TRBJ2-1 | - | TRBV4-1 | 10 | - | TGCACCAGCAGCACGGGACAGCAGTTCTTC | CTSSTGQQFF
TRBJ2-3 | - | TRBV6-5 | 17 | TRBD1 | TGTGCCAGCAGTTCCGAGACGCCGGGACAGGGGGGAGATACGCAGTATTTT | CASSSETPGQGGDTQYF
TRBJ2-2 | - | TRBV10-3 | 14 | - | TGTGCCATCAGAGAGCTGGACGACACCGGGGAACTGTTTTTT | CAIRELDDTGELFF
TRBJ2-3 | - | TRBV4-1 | 16 | - | TGCGCCAGCAGCCAAGAACCTAGCTCAAGCACAGATACGCAGTATTTT | CASSQEPSSSTDTQYF
TRBJ1-5 | few | TRBV6-1 | 18 | TRBD1 | TGTGCCAACAGCCCAACAGGGGGACGGGGGAAAGTTAGTCAGCCCCAGCATTTT | CANSPTGGRGKVSQPQHF
TRBJ2-7 | - | TRBV11-2 | 14 | - | TGTGCCAGTAGCTTAACCGACGAAGCCTACGAGCAGTACTTC | CASSLTDEAYEQYF
TRBJ2-4 | - | TRBV10-3 | 17 | - | TGTACCATCAGTGAGTCCTCCACAGGGATTGGCAAAAACATCCAGTACTTC | CTISESSTGIGKNIQYF
TRBJ2-5 | few | TRBV4-3 | 14 | TRBD2 | TGTGCCAACAGCCAAAACTGGGGGGGGGAGACCCAGTACTTC | CANSQNWGGETQYF
TRBJ1-1 | - | TRBV5-4 | 15 | - | TGTGCCAGCAGCGAGGGCAGTGTGTTGAGCACTGAAGCTTTCTTT | CASSEGSVLSTEAFF
TRBJ2-5 | many | TRBV11-3 | 13 | TRBD1 | TGTGCCAGCAGCTTCCAGGGGGAGGAGACCCAGTACTTC | CASSFQGEETQYF
TRBJ1-2 | - | TRBV29-1 | 12 | TRBD1 | TGCAGCGTTACTACAGGGGGAAGAGGCTACATCTTC | CSVTTGGRGYIF
TRBJ2-2 | many | TRBV5-6 | 18 | TRBD2 | TGTGCCAGCAGCAAGGGGGGTCAACTAGCGGGGTTGACCGGGGAGCTGTTTTTT | CASSKGGQLAGLTGELFF
TRBJ2-5 | - | TRBV14 | 16 | TRBD1 | TGTGCCAGCAACCGTCGGACAGGGGGAAACCAAGAAACCCAGTACTTC | CASNRRTGGNQETQYF
TRBJ2-5 | - | TRBV11-2 | 16 | TRBD2 | TGTGACGACAGCCAAACTCCCGGCGGGGGGAAAGAGACCCAGTACTTC | CDDSQTPGGGKETQYF
TRBJ2-3 | - | TRBV11-2 | 17 | TRBD2 | TGTGTCAGCAGCGTAGTTTTAGCGGGAGGACTCAGAGATACGCAGTATTTT | CVSSVVLAGGLRDTQYF
TRBJ2-6 | - | TRBV14 | 14 | - | TGTGCCAGCACCCAAGTAGGTGGGGTCAACGTCCTGACTTTC | CASTQVGGVNVLTF
TRBJ2-7 | - | TRBV10-3 | 19 | TRBD2 | TGTGCCATCACCGAACGTTCGGGACTAGCGGGACGGTTCTCCTACGAGCAGTACTTC | CAITERSGLAGRFSYEQYF
TRBJ2-3 | - | TRBV11-2 | 20 | TRBD2 | TGCGCCAGTAGCTTAGTATCCGGGGGTGAGGTAGCGGGAGATGTGAATGCGCAGTATTTT | CASSLVSGGEVAGDVNAQYF
TRBJ2-7 | - | TRBV11-2 | 13 | - | TGTGCCAACATCTTCGGAGGGTCTAGCGAGCAGTACTTC | CANIFGGSSEQYF
TRBJ2-7 | - | TRBV28 | 14 | TRBD1 | TGTGACAGCAACCGGGGACAGGTCCTTTACGAGCAGTACTTC | CDSNRGQVLYEQYF
TRBJ2-1 | - | TRBV11-3 | 15 | TRBD2 | TGTGCCAGCAGGCTCCTAGCGGGTAGCCACAATGAGCAGTTCTTC | CASRLLAGSHNEQFF
TRBJ2-3 | - | TRBV6-1 | 17 | TRBD2 | TGTGCCAGCAGTAAAGAGGGACTAGAAGTCTACACAGATACGCAGTATTTT | CASSKEGLEVYTDTQYF
TRBJ2-4 | - | TRBV11-1 | 17 | TRBD2 | TGTGCCACCAGCTTTCCCGGGACTAGCAGGACCAAAAACACTCAGTACTTC | CATSFPGTSRTKNTQYF
TRBJ2-1 | many | TRBV12-3/TRBV12-4 | 15 | - | TGTGCCAGCAGCCGCGGAGGTGGCTCCTACAATGAGCAGTTCTTC | CASSRGGGSYNEQFF
TRBJ2-1 | many | TRBV5-4 | 18 | - | TGTGCCAGCAGCTTAGGGGGGGCGGCCCTGAGCTCCTACAATGAGCAGTTCTTC | CASSLGGAALSSYNEQFF
TRBJ2-3 | - | TRBV10-2 | 15 | TRBD2 | TGCGCCAGCAATGAACTGAGCGGGGCCCACAATACGCAGTATTTT | CASNELSGAHNTQYF
TRBJ2-7 | - | TRBV5-1 | 17 | - | TGCGCCAGCAGCTTTGACATGTACCCGGAGGGAGGCTACGAGCAGTACTTC | CASSFDMYPEGGYEQYF
TRBJ2-7 | - | TRBV29-1 | 9 | TRBD1 | TGCAGCGTCTATAGGGGGCGGTACTTC | CSVYRGRYF
TRBJ2-1 | - | TRBV15 | 16 | - | TGTGCCACCAGCAGAGATCTCGGATTGCAGTACAATGAGCAGTTCTTC | CATSRDLGLQYNEQFF
TRBJ2-2 | - | TRBV11-2 | 17 | - | TGTGCCAGAAGCTTAGCATTAGGAGGGCCGAACACTGGGGAGCAGTTTTTT | CARSLALGGPNTGEQFF